The following is a T cell receptor beta chain sequence with its context. The data stem from a study of blood T cell repertoires in COVID-19. Study in general: COVID-19 samples, acute and convalescent, were from the United States, Italy and Spain. PBMCs, B-cell-depleted T cells, or T cells provided the cDNA or gDNA that made up the material.

The germline V gene encodes CDR1 SGHNT and CDR2 YYREEE (reference sequence). Trimming at V came to 2 bases and at J to 7 bases, leaving 9 bases not matched to a gene. This CDR3 contains 16 residues. Authors' analysis steps: Quantification of nucleated cells was approximated via reference gene primer amplification. Assay: immunoSEQ multiplex PCR; the TCRdb copy retains only in-frame clones and omits some. The DNA gave D and trimming, while V, J and clone size come from that table. The table includes about 88,000 clones, approximately 91% detected once. The chain carries TRBV5-4 and TRBJ1-6, with TRBD1 matching 7 bases. What was sequenced was peripheral blood. The clonotype was recovered from a woman aged 80 or over with acute or convalescent COVID-19. CDR3 sequence reads: CASSFKTGLGNSPLHF. The CDR3 nucleotides are TGTGCCAGCAGCTTCAAGACAGGGCTAGGGAATTCACCCCTCCACTTT.